This TCR beta chain was captured by sequencing in a study of vaccination and CD4 T cells after COVID-19. Study as a whole: Each control was exposed to a CEFX pool, an HIV-1 Nef pool, or no peptide at all. General observations from the study: 304 of 307 vaccine-specific clones from convalescent patients were spike mono-reactive.

In the case of this clonotype: The antigen remains unidentified.

The V gene end was trimmed by 3 bases and the J gene end by 7 bases; junction bases not matched to a gene: 6. Germline CDR1 is MRHNA and CDR2 is SNTAGT. The CDR3 spans 14 residues. Researchers used the Oncomine TCR Beta short-read assay to sequence DNA from cultured CD4+ T cells. The source of extracted genomic DNA was cultured CD4+ T cells. TCRdb re-called the PCR reads through MiXCR, storing one row per CDR3 protein. Of about 15,000 distinct CDR3 sequences in the sample, around 48% are singletons; the top ten hold 13% to 15%. As to treatment: approximately 9-day PBMC culture with coronavirus spike peptide pools or control peptides (ViraFEST assay). Expanded clonotypes were found by TCR sequencing after peptide-pool stimulation (ViraFEST).

This rearrangement joins TRBV6-4 to TRBJ2-7, with 10 bases identical to TRBD2. This TCR derives from a human donor who had recovered from COVID-19. The material sequenced was CD4+ T cells from blood, cultured in vitro. Written as DNA, the CDR3 is TGTGCCAGCAGTGAGCTAGCGGGAGTGGGGGAGCAGTACTTC. It translates to CASSELAGVGEQYF.